The 4 T cell receptor beta chains listed next were all sequenced from one sample in a study of shared clonotypes between healthy human individuals. Profiling relied on immunoSEQ multiplex PCR, and the TCRdb table lists in-frame clones only, not all of them. The table includes a few million clones, over 85% detected once. The sequenced material came from naive CD4+ T cells from PBMCs. The subset denotes: CD45RA+ positively selected. The receptor set was obtained from a man younger than 35 in good health. Some clones in this sample may be carry-over from other donors' samples.

The J gene is TRBJ2-5, the V gene TRBV5-1; D gene ambiguous. The CDR3 extends over 12 amino acids. V lost 3 bases, J lost 4 bases, and 7 bases lay in between. Germline V CDR1 and CDR2: SGHRS, YFSETQ. CDR3 in amino acids: CASSSQAETQYF. The CDR3 coding sequence is TGCGCCAGCAGCTCCCAGGCAGAGACCCAGTACTTC.

The V and J genes are TRBV7-2 and TRBJ2-5, with D perhaps being TRBD1 or TRBD2 (5 bases each). Trimming pared 2 bases from V and 7 bases from J, leaving 11 bases between. There are 13 residues in the CDR3. Per germline, CDR1 SGHTA and CDR2 FQGNSA. The CDR3 sequence: CASSLPGPRTQYF. For the CDR3, the DNA is TGTGCCAGCAGCTTACCGGGGCCGAGGACCCAGTACTTC. Complete variable domain (other parts from reference TRBV7-2 and TRBJ2-5): GAGVSQSPSNKVTEKGKDVELRCDPISGHTALYWYRQSLGQGLEFLIYFQGNSAPDKSGLPSDRFSAERTGGSVSTLTIQRTQQEDSAVYLCASSLPGPRTQYFGPGTRLLVL.

As to this clone: This is likely an artifact of a read error, given a far larger clone one base away. Other DNA sequences within the sample encode an identical CDR3. This chain connects TRBV28 to TRBJ2-5; the match to TRBD1 covers 11 bases. The CDR3 has 14 amino acids. V shed 6 bases and J 4 bases; nucleotides not matched to a gene: 4. The germline V gene encodes CDR1 MDHEN and CDR2 SYDVKM. CDR3 DNA sequence: TGTGCCAGCAGCCCGGACAGGGGGCGAGAGACCCAGTACTTC. Its translation: CASSPDRGRETQYF.

The chain has TRBV18 and TRBJ2-1; D call uncertain. V was cut by 2 bases and J by 8 bases, with 13 bases left in between. The CDR3 is made up of 14 amino acids. Germline-derived CDR1 and CDR2 are KGHSH and LQKENI. The CDR3 spells CASSPTTVRDEQFF. The DNA of the CDR3 is TGTGCCAGCTCACCAACCACGGTACGAGATGAGCAGTTCTTC.